This T cell receptor (beta chain) was retrieved from a study of radiation and T cells in renal cell carcinoma. Study details: Nephrectomy followed 15 Gy stereotactic body radiation by 4 weeks. Study observations and caveats: Baseline intratumoral clonotype presence is unknown without pretreatment biopsies.

Trimming pared 5 bases from V and 0 bases from J, leaving 12 bases between. Germline V CDR1 and CDR2: SEHNR, FQNEAQ (reference sequence). The CDR3 runs to 15 residues. As for time point: blood 2 weeks post-SBRT. The treatment: 15 Gy SBRT to primary tumor, nephrectomy 4 weeks later. Clear cell pathology was present in this patient's renal cell carcinoma. On this clone: What it recognizes is unknown.

TCRdb's copy holds only in-frame clones and misses some; the assay was immunoSEQ multiplex PCR. Of 150,000 to 160,000 clones detected, 87% appear once; the ten largest clones hold over 10%. This specimen consisted of blood, obtained from a patient whose treatment included radiotherapy and nephrectomy. The TCR sequence derives from a woman in her forties or fifties with renal cell carcinoma. This chain links TRBV7-9 with TRBJ2-3, with D maybe TRBD1 (6 bases). This CDR3 is CASSPGQSSTDTQYF. The CDR3 DNA follows: TGTGCCAGCAGCCCAGGACAGAGTAGCACAGATACGCAGTATTTT.